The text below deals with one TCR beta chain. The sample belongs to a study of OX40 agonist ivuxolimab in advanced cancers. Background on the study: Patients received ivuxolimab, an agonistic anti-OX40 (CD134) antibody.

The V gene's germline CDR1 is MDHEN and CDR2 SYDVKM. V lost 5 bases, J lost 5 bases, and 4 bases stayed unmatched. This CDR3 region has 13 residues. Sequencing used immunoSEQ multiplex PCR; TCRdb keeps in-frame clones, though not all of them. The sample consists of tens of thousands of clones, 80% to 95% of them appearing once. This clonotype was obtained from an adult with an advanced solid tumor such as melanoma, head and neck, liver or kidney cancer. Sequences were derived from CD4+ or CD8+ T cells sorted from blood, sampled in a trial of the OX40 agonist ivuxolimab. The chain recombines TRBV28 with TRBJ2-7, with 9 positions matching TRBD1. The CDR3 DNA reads TGTGCCAGCAGTCCGGGACAGGGTGACGAGCAGTACTTC. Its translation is CASSPGQGDEQYF.